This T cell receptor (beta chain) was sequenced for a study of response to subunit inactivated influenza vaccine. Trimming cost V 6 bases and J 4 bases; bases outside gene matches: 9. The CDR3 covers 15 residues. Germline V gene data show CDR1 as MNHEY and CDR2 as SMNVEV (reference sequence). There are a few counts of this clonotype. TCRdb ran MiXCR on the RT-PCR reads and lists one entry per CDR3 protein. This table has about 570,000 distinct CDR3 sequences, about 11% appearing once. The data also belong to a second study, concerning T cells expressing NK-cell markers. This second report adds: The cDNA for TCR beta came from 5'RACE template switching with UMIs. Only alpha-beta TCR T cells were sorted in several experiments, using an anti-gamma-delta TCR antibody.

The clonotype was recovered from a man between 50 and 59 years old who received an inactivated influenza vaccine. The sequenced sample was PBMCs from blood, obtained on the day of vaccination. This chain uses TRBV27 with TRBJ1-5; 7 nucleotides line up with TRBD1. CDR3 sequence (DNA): TGTGCCAGCAGCTTCGACAGGGCGGGGAATCAGCCCCAGCATTTT. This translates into CASSFDRAGNQPQHF.